The present T cell receptor (beta chain) was sequenced within a study of monozygotic twins with inflammatory bowel disease. Findings and limits, study-wide: Since immunosuppressive treatments differed, patient repertoires may have gained added variability. Healthy co-twins, by inverse Simpson, had higher TCRbeta diversity than their siblings with IBD.

The template-switching step introduced UMIs that carried a 6-nucleotide sample barcode. From its re-call of the 5' RACE reads, TCRdb lists each CDR3 protein once, without DNA. Its clone listing holds more than 300,000 distinct CDR3 sequences. The CDR3 contains 15 residues. In the case of this clonotype: Its antigen remains unknown.

RNA in its total form was extracted from whole blood, and T cells were not sorted. Sequencing was done on a sample of blood. The J gene is TRBJ2-6, the V gene TRBV12-3 or TRBV12-4. The TCR originated in a human donor with ulcerative colitis or Crohn's disease, or a healthy co-twin of an affected twin (not recorded which). The CDR3 here is CASSFESTGANVLTF.